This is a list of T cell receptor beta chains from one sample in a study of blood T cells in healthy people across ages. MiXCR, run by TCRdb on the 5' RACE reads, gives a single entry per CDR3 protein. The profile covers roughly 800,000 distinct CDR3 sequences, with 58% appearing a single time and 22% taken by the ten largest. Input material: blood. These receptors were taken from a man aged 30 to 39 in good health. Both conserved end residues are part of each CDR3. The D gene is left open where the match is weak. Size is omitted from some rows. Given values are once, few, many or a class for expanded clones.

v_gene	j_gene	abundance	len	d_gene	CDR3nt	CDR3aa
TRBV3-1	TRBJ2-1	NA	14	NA	TGTGCCAGCAGCCCCGAACTGGGGTACAATGAGCAGTTCTTC	CASSPELGYNEQFF
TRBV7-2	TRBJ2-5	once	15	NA	TGTGCCAGCAGCCGCCTCCCGGGACCACAAGAGACCCAGTACTTC	CASSRLPGPQETQYF
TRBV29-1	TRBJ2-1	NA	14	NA	TGCAGCGCCGACGGGGGCGGGGGTTACAATGAGCAGTTCTTC	CSADGGGGYNEQFF
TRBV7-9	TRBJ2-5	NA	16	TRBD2	TGTGCCAGCAGCTTGACTAGCGGGAGATTGAGAGAGACCCAGTACTTC	CASSLTSGRLRETQYF
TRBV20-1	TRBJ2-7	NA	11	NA	TGCAGTGCTAGAGTAGGGGCCGAGCAGTACTTC	CSARVGAEQYF
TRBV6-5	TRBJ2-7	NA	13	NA	TGTGCCAGCAGTTACTTTGACAGTAGCGAGCAGTACTTC	CASSYFDSSEQYF
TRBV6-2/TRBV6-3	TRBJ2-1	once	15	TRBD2	TGTGCCAGCAGCCTGCCGACGGGACTAGCGGCGCCCCAGTTCTTC	CASSLPTGLAAPQFF
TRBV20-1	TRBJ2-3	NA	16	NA	TGCAGTGCTAGAGATCTCGCGGTGGGAAGCACAGATACGCAGTATTTT	CSARDLAVGSTDTQYF
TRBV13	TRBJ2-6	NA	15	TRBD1	TGTGCCAGCAGCTCCAGGGGGCGTGGGGCCAACGTCCTGACTTTC	CASSSRGRGANVLTF
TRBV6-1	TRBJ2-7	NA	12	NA	TGTGCCAGCGGAATGAGGGGGTACGAGCAGTACTTC	CASGMRGYEQYF
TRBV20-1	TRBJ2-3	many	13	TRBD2	TGCAGTCACGGGGGGGCCTTCACAGATACGCAGTATTTT	CSHGGAFTDTQYF